The 3 T cell receptor beta chains below were found in one sample sequenced in a study of T cell changes during pregnancy in multiple sclerosis. The protocol was immunoSEQ multiplex PCR, while the TCRdb copy is restricted to in-frame clones and leaves out a portion. The sample lists 70,000 to 80,000 clones, less than 90% occurring once. Sequencing was performed on peripheral blood, taken before pregnancy. Receptor source: a female donor with multiple sclerosis, enrolled in a pregnancy study.

The chain couples TRBV10-3 to TRBJ2-7, with TRBD2 identical over 10 bases. The J segment lost 3 bases and the V segment lost 6 bases, leaving 5 bases of the junction unmatched. CDR1 is ENHRY and CDR2 is SYGVKD in the germline V gene. The CDR3 loop spans 14 amino acids. Written as DNA, the CDR3 is TGTGCCATCAGAAAGCGGGAGGGCCACTACGAGCAGTACTTC. Residues: CAIRKREGHYEQYF.

Only one count was recorded for this clone. The junction does not match germline at one end; this may be a read error. This chain joins TRBV13 and TRBJ2-7; 9 bases align to TRBD2. CDR1 is PRHDT, CDR2 FYEKMQ, per germline (reference sequence). The CDR3 is 14 amino acids. The CDR3 loop is CASSSGLASSEQYF. The DNA for the CDR3 is TGTGCCAGCAGCTCCGGACTAGCGTCCTCCGAGCAGTACTTC.

This rearrangement joins TRBV29-1 to TRBJ1-2, with D hard to call. Trimming left V 5 bases short and J 0 bases short, with 10 bases between. The CDR3 extends over 13 amino acids. CDR1 SQVTM and CDR2 ANQGSEA come from the germline V gene. Here the CDR3 reads CSVSENPNYGYTF. The CDR3 DNA reads as TGCAGCGTTTCGGAGAACCCTAACTATGGCTACACCTTC.